The 7 T cell receptor beta chains below were found in one sample sequenced in a study of Ad26.COV2.S vaccination and SARS-CoV-2 variants. Only in-frame clones appear in the TCRdb table, and some are missing; sequencing was by immunoSEQ multiplex PCR. Counted here are about 350,000 clones, approximately 86% occurring once; the ten biggest clones make up about 11%. Treatment specified: about 20 received Ad26.COV2.S at low or high dose, single or two shots; about 5 received placebo; per-sample allocation not given. All samples were drawn on day 63, counting from the first vaccine or placebo injection. The sample here was peripheral blood, taken in a trial of Ad26.COV2.S vaccine versus placebo. These receptor sequences come from a person aged 18-65 years who received the Ad26.COV2.S COVID-19 vaccine or a placebo.

The rearrangement uses TRBV6-6 and TRBJ2-7, with a possible D match to TRBD1 (6 bases). The CDR3 is 14 amino acids. Germline V lookup: CDR1 MNHNY, CDR2 SVGAGI (reference sequence). Trimming shortened V by 6 bases and J by 3 bases, and 15 bases separated the two germline ends. The CDR3 nucleotides are TGTGCCAGCAGGAATTCGGGACAAAGCTACGAGCAGTACTTC. It yields the protein CASRNSGQSYEQYF.

The gene calls are TRBV18 and TRBJ2-7; D unresolved. The CDR3 runs 14 residues. The germline CDR1 and CDR2 sequences are KGHSH and LQKENI. V lost 0 bases and J lost 3, with 9 bases in between. The CDR3 sequence is CASSPPPGRYEQYF. DNA for the CDR3: TGTGCCAGCTCACCACCTCCAGGACGCTACGAGCAGTACTTC.

The chain recombines TRBV5-1 with TRBJ2-2; 8 bases match TRBD1. The CDR3 length is 14 residues. Germline V gene lookup returns CDR1 SGHRS and CDR2 YFSETQ. The ends lost 4 bases at V and 3 bases at J; junction bases unmatched: 2. Here the CDR3 DNA reads TGCGCCAGCAGCGTGACAGGGGACACCGGGGAGCTGTTTTTT. This encodes CASSVTGDTGELFF.

V is TRBV9 and J is TRBJ2-7; D may be TRBD2 (6 bases). V lost 0 bases and J 0 bases, leaving 13 bases between the germline ends. This CDR3 is built from 16 residues. Germline CDR1 and CDR2: SGDLS and YYNGEE. The CDR3 sequence is CASSVDGGSYSYEQYF. As DNA, the CDR3 is TGTGCCAGCAGCGTAGATGGGGGGTCCTACTCCTACGAGCAGTACTTC.

This chain joins TRBV28 and TRBJ1-5; D perhaps matches TRBD1 (5 bases). The CDR3 totals 14 residues. The V end was cut by 6 bases, the J end by 7 bases, with 16 bases between. Germline CDR1 MDHEN, CDR2 SYDVKM. CDR3 region: CASSLQEGQQPQHF. DNA for the CDR3: TGTGCCAGCAGCTTACAGGAGGGGCAGCAGCCCCAGCATTTT. Filled out from reference TRBV28 and TRBJ1-5, the complete variable domain reads DVKVTQSSRYLVKRTGEKVFLECVQDMDHENMFWYRQDPGLGLRLIYFSYDVKMKEKGDIPEGYSVSREKKERFSLILESASTNQTSMYLCASSLQEGQQPQHFGDGTRLSIL.

The chain uses TRBV7-8 and TRBJ1-2; no clear D. From germline, CDR1 is SGHVS and CDR2 FQNEAQ. This CDR3 spans 14 amino acids. The V end was cut by 3 bases, the J end by 1 base, with 9 bases between. The CDR3 bases are TGTGCCAGCAGCTTGCTGGCAGTTAACTATGGCTACACCTTC. It codes for CASSLLAVNYGYTF.

This chain joins TRBV4-3 and TRBJ1-1; D ambiguous. The V end was cut by 0 bases, the J end by 7 bases, with 15 bases between. The CDR3 is 15 amino acids. From germline, CDR1 is LGHNA and CDR2 YSLEER. This CDR3 reads CASSQDTIGLGEAFF. For the CDR3, the DNA is TGCGCCAGCAGCCAAGATACAATAGGACTCGGTGAAGCTTTCTTT.